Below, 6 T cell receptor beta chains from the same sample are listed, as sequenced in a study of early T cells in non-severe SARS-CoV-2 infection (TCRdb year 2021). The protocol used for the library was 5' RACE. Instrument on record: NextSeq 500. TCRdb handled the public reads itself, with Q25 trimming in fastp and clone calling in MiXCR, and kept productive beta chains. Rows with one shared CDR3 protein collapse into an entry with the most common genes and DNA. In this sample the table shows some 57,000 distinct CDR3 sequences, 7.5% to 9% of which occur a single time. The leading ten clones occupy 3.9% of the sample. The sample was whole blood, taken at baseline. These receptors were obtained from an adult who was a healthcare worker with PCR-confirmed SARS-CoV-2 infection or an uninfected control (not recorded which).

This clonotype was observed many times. CDR3 sequence reads: CASSQATGATDTQYF. DNA of the CDR3: TGTGCCAGCAGCCAGGCCACGGGCGCGACAGATACGCAGTATTTT. The chain recombines TRBV13 with TRBJ2-3, with D uncertain. The CDR3 is made up of 15 amino acids. Between the trimmed V and J ends, which lost 5 bases and 3 bases, there was a span of 15 bases. Germline CDR1 is PRHDT and CDR2 is FYEKMQ (reference sequence).

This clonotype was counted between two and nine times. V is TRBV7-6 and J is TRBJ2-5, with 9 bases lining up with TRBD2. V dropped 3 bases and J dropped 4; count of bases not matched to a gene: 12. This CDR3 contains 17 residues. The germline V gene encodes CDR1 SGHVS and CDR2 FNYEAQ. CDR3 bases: TGTGCCAGCAGCTTTCTCTATGTAGCGGGAGTAAGAGAGACCCAGTACTTC. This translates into CASSFLYVAGVRETQYF.

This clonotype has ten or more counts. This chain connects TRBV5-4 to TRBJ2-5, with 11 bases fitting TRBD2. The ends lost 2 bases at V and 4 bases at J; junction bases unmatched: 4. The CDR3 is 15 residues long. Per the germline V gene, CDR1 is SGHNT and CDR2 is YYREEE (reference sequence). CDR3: CASSFDLAGGETQYF. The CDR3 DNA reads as TGTGCCAGCAGCTTTGACCTAGCGGGGGGAGAGACCCAGTACTTC.

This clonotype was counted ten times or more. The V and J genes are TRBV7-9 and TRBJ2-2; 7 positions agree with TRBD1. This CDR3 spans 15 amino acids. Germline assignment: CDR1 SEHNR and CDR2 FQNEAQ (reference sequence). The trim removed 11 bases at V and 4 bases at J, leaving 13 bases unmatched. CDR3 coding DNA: TGTGCCTCACTAGGGGACAGACAAATCACCGGGGAGCTGTTTTTT. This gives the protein CASLGDRQITGELFF.

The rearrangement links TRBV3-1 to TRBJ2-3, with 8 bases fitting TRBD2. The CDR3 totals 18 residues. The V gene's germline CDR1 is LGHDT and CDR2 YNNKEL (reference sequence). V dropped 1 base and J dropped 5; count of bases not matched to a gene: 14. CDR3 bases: TGTGCCAGCAGCCAAGGGCTCGGGGGGGTTACACTCAGAGATACGCAGTATTTT. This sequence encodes CASSQGLGGVTLRDTQYF.

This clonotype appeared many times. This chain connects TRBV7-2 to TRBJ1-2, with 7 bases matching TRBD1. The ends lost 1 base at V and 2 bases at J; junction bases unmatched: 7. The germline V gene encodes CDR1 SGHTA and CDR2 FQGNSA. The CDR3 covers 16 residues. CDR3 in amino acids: CASSLVPRGDNYGYTF. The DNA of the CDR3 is TGTGCCAGCAGCTTAGTCCCCAGGGGGGACAACTATGGCTACACCTTC.